These 6 T cell receptor beta chains share one sample of origin, sequenced in a study of blood T cell repertoires in COVID-19. Here immunoSEQ multiplex PCR was the method, and the copy in TCRdb shows in-frame clones only, minus some. Here the sample spans tens of thousands of clones, approximately 85% being singletons. Input material: peripheral blood. The receptors originated from a human donor in a cohort sampled during active COVID-19.

The CDR3 DNA follows: TGTGCCAGTAAATTCTCTGACAGGGGGAGTGAAAAACTGTTTTTT. Translating gives CASKFSDRGSEKLFF. The chain links TRBV19 to TRBJ1-4; TRBD1 matches at 9 bases. Trimming removed 7 bases from V and 7 bases from J; junction bases left unmatched: 10. Germline CDR1 reads LNHDA; CDR2 reads SQIVND (reference sequence). The CDR3 totals 15 residues.

The rearrangement joins TRBV6-6 to TRBJ2-1; 8 nucleotides line up with TRBD1. CDR1 MNHNY and CDR2 SVGAGI come from the germline V gene (reference sequence). With V trimmed by 0 bases and J by 8 bases, 6 bases remained unmatched. This CDR3 has 15 amino acids. Here the CDR3 DNA reads TGTGCCAGCAGTTACTCTCCCGCGGACAGGGATGAGCAGTTCTTC. Its protein product is CASSYSPADRDEQFF.

The V call is TRBV12-3 or TRBV12-4, the J call TRBJ2-4; TRBD1 is a possible D gene (5 bases). Trimming left V 6 bases short and J 8 bases short, with 14 bases between. The CDR3 is 13 amino acids. Here the CDR3 DNA reads TGTGCCAGCAGACTTCAGGCACAGGACATTCAGTACTTC. Translation: CASRLQAQDIQYF.

This clone was counted once. The chain is built from TRBV7-3 and TRBJ2-5; D not resolved. V shed 1 base and J shed 1 base, with 7 bases lying between them. Germline loops: CDR1 SGHTA, CDR2 FQGTGA. The CDR3 loop spans 14 amino acids. In DNA form, the CDR3 reads TGTGCCAGCAGCTTAATGCCCGGCCAAGAGACCCAGTACTTC. Its protein is CASSLMPGQETQYF.

This clone was picked up one time. This chain connects TRBV6-4 to TRBJ1-1; no clear D. CDR3 length: 14 amino acids. V lost 2 bases, J lost 4 bases, and 11 bases lay in between. Germline CDR1 reads MRHNA; CDR2 reads SNTAGT. The CDR3 DNA follows: TGTGCCAGCAGTGACGAGGGTGGGGTCACTGAAGCTTTCTTT. Translation gives CASSDEGGVTEAFF.

This rearrangement joins TRBV7-3 to TRBJ2-2; 8 bases map to TRBD2. The length of the CDR3 is 16 residues. Trimming took 0 bases from V and 5 from J; bases not matched to a gene: 5. The germline V gene encodes CDR1 SGHTA and CDR2 FQGTGA. The CDR3 here is CASSLTASGRTGELFF. As DNA, the CDR3 is TGTGCCAGCAGCTTAACGGCTAGCGGGCGGACCGGGGAGCTGTTTTTT.